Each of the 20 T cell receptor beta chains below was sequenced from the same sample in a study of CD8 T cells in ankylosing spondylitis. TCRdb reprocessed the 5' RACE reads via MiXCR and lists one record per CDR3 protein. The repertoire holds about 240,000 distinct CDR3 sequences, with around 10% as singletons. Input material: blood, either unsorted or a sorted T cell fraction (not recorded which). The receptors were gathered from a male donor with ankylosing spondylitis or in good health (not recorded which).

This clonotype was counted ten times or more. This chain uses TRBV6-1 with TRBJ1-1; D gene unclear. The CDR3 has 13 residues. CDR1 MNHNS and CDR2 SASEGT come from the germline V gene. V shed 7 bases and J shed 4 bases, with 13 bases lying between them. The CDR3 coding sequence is TGTGCCAGCACCTCACAAAGCGGCACTGAAGCTTTCTTT. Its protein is CASTSQSGTEAFF.

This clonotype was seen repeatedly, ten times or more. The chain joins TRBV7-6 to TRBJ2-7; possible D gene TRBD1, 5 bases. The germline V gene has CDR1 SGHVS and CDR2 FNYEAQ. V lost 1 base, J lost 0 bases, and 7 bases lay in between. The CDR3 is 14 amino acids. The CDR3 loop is CASSLGQFSYEQYF. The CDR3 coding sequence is TGTGCCAGCAGCTTAGGACAGTTCTCCTACGAGCAGTACTTC. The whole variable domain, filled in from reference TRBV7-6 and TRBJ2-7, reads GAGVSQSPRYKVTKRGQDVALRCDPISGHVSLYWYRQALGQGPEFLTYFNYEAQQDKSGLPNDRFSAERPEGSISTLTIQRTEQRDSAMYRCASSLGQFSYEQYFGPGTRLTVT.

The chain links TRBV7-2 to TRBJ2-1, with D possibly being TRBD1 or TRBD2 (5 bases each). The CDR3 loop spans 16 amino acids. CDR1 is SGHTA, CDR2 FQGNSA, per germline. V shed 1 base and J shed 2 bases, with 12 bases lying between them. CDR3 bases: TGTGCCAGCAGCTTAGGGGGGATCCAGCCCTACAATGAGCAGTTCTTC. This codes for CASSLGGIQPYNEQFF.

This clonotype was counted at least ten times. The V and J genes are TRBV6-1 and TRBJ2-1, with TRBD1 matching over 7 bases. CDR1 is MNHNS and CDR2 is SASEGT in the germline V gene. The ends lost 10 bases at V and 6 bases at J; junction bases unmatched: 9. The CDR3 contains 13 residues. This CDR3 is CATTGTVFNEQFF. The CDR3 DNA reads TGTGCCACCACCGGGACAGTCTTCAATGAGCAGTTCTTC.

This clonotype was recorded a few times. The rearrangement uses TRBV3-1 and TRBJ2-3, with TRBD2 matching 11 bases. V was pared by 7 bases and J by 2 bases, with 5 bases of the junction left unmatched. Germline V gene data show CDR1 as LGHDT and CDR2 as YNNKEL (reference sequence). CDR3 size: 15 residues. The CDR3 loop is CASTSGGSYTDTQYF. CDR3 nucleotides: TGTGCCAGCACTAGCGGGGGGAGCTACACAGATACGCAGTATTTT.

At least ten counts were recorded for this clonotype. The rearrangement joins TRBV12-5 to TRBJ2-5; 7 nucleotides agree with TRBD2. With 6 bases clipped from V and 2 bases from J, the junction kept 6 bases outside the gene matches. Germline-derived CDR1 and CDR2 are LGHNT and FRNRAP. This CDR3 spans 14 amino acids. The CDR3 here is CASGGGLGQETQYF. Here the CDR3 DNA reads TGTGCTAGTGGGGGTGGACTAGGACAAGAGACCCAGTACTTC.

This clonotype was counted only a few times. CDR3: CASSLGSLQETQYF. In DNA, the CDR3 is TGTGCCAGCAGCTTAGGGAGCCTCCAAGAGACCCAGTACTTC. This chain connects TRBV11-2 to TRBJ2-5; no reliable D call. Per the germline V gene, CDR1 is SGHAT and CDR2 is FQNNGV. V lost 1 base and J lost 1, with 7 bases in between. This CDR3 spans 14 amino acids. Looking up the rest from reference TRBV11-2 and TRBJ2-5 gives the full variable domain: EAGVAQSPRYKIIEKRQSVAFWCNPISGHATLYWYQQILGQGPKLLIQFQNNGVVDDSQLPKDRFSAERLKGVDSTLKIQPAKLEDSAVYLCASSLGSLQETQYFGPGTRLLVL.

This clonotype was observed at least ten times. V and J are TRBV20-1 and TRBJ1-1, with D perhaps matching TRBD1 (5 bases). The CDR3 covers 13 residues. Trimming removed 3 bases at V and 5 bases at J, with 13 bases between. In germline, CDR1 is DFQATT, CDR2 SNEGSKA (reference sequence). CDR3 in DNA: TGCAGTGCTAGGGTCCCAGGGTTAACTGAAGCTTTCTTT. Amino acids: CSARVPGLTEAFF.

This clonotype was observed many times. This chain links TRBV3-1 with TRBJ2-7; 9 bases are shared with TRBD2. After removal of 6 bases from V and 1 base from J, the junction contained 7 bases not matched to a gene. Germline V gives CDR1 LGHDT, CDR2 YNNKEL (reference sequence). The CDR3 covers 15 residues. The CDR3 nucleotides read TGTGCCAGCAGGGGGGTGACTAGCGGATCCTACGAGCAGTACTTC. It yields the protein CASRGVTSGSYEQYF.

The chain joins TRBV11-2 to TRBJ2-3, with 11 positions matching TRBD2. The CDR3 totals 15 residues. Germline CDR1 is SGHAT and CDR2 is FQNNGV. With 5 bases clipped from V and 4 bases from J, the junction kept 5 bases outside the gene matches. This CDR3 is CASSLLAGVPDTQYF. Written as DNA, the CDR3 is TGTGCCAGCAGCCTACTAGCGGGAGTTCCAGATACGCAGTATTTT.

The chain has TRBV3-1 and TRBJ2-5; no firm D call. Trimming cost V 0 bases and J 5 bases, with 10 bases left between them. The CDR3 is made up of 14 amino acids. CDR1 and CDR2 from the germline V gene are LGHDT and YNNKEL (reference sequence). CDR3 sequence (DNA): TGTGCCAGCAGCCAAGATGCGGTCGTGGAGACCCAGTACTTC. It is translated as CASSQDAVVETQYF.

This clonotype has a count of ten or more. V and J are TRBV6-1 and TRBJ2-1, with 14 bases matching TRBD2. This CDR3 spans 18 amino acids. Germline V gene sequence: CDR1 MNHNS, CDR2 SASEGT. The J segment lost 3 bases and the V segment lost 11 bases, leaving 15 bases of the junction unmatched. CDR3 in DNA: TGTGCCGCTAGTCGACTAGCGGGAGGGTACTCAGACTACAATGAGCAGTTCTTC. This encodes CAASRLAGGYSDYNEQFF.

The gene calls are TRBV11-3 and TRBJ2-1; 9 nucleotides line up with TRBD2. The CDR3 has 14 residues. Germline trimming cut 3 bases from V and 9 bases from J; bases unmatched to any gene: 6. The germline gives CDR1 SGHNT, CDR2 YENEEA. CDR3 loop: CASSFGTSRGEQFF. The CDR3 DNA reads TGTGCCAGCAGCTTCGGGACTAGCCGTGGTGAGCAGTTCTTC.

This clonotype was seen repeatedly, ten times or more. CDR3 nucleotides: TGTGCCAGCAGTTTCCACAGGGGTTTCACTGAAGCTTTCTTT. This translates into CASSFHRGFTEAFF. The chain recombines TRBV27 with TRBJ1-1, with TRBD1 identical over 7 bases. This CDR3 contains 14 residues. The V and J ends lost 3 bases and 4 bases, in that order; junction bases with no gene match: 5. The germline CDR1 and CDR2 sequences are MNHEY and SMNVEV (reference sequence).

The CDR3 bases are TGTGCCAGCAGTTTATATCCCAGGAACGAGCAGTACTTC. Translation gives CASSLYPRNEQYF. This chain joins TRBV27 and TRBJ2-7; D unresolved. V was clipped by 1 base and J by 5 bases, with 9 bases between them. CDR3 size: 13 residues. From germline, CDR1 is MNHEY and CDR2 SMNVEV (reference sequence).

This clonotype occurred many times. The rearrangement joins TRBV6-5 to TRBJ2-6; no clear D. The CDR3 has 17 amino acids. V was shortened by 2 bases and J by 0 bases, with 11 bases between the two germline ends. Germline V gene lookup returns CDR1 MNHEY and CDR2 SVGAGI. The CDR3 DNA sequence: TGTGCCAGCAGTTACGGATCGAGAAGCTCTGGGGCCAACGTCCTGACTTTC. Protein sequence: CASSYGSRSSGANVLTF.

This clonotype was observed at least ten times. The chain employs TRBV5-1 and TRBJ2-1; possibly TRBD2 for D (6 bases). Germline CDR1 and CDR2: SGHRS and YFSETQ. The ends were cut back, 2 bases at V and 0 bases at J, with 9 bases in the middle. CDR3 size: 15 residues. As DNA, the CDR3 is TGCGCCAGCAGCTTTGCGGGGAACTCCTACAATGAGCAGTTCTTC. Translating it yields CASSFAGNSYNEQFF. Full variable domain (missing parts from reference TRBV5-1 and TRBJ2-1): KAGVTQTPRYLIKTRGQQVTLSCSPISGHRSVSWYQQTPGQGLQFLFEYFSETQRNKGNFPGRFSGRQFSNSRSEMNVSTLELGDSALYLCASSFAGNSYNEQFFGPGTRLTVL.

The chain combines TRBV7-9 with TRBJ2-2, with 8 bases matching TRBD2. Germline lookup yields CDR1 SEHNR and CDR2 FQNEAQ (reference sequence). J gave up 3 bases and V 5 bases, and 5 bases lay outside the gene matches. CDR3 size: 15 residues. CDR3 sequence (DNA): TGTGCCAGCAGCCCAGGACTAGCTTACACCGGGGAGCTGTTTTTT. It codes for CASSPGLAYTGELFF.

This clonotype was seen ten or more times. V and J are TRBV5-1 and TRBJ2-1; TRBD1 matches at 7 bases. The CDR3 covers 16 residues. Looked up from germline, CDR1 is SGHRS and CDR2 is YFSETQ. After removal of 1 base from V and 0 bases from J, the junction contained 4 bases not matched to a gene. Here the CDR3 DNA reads TGCGCCAGCAGCTTGTTGACAGGGAGCTCCTACAATGAGCAGTTCTTC. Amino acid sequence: CASSLLTGSSYNEQFF.

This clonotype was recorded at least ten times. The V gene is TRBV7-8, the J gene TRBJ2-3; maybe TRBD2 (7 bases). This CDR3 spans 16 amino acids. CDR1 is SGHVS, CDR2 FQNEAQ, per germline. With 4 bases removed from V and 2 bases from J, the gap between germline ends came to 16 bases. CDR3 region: CASSSLTGGDTDTQYF. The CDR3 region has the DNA TGTGCCAGCAGCTCGCTCACGGGGGGCGACACAGATACGCAGTATTTT.